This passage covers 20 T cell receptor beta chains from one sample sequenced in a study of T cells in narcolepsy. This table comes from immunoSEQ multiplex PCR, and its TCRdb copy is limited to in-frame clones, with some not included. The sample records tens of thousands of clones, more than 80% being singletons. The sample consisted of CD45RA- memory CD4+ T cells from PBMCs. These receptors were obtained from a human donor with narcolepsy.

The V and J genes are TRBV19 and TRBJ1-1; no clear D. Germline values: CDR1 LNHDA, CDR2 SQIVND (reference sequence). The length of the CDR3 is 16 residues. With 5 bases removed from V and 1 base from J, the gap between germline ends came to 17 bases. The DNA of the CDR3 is TGTGCCAGTAGTGCCTCCTGGAAGTCAGGGAACACTGAAGCTTTCTTT. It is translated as CASSASWKSGNTEAFF.

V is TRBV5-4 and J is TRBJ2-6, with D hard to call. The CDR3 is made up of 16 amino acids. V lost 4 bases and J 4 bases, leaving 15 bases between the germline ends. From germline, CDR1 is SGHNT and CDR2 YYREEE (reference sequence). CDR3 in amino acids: CASSPGPLGGANVLTF. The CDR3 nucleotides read TGTGCCAGCAGCCCCGGGCCCCTAGGAGGGGCCAACGTCCTGACTTTC.

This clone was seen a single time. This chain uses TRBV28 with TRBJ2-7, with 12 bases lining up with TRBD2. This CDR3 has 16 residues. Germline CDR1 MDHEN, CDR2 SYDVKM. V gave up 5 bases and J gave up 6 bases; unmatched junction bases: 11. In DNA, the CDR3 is TGTGCCAGCAGTCTAGCGGGGGGGCTGCATAGCTCCGAGCAGTACTTC. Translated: CASSLAGGLHSSEQYF.

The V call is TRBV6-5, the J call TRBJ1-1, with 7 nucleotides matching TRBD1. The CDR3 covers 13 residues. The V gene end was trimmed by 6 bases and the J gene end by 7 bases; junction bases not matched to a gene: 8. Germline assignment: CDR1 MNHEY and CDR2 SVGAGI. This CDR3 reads CASRNDRVGEAFF. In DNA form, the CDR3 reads TGTGCCAGCAGAAACGACAGGGTCGGTGAAGCTTTCTTT.

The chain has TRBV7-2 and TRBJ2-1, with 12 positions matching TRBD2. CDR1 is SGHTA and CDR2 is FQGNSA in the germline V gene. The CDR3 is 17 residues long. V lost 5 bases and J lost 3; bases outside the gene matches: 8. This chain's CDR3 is CASSASTSGGVYNEQFF. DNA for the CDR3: TGTGCCAGCAGCGCCTCGACTAGCGGGGGTGTCTACAATGAGCAGTTCTTC.

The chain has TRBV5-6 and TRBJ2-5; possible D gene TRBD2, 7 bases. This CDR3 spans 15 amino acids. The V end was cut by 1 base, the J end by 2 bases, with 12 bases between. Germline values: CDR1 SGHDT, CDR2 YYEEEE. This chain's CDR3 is CASSLIGRGQETQYF. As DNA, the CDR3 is TGTGCCAGCAGCTTGATAGGGAGGGGGCAAGAGACCCAGTACTTC. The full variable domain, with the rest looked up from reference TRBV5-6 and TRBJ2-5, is DAGVTQSPTHLIKTRGQQVTLRCSPKSGHDTVSWYQQALGQGPQFIFQYYEEEERQRGNFPDRFSGHQFPNYSSELNVNALLLGDSALYLCASSLIGRGQETQYFGPGTRLLVL.

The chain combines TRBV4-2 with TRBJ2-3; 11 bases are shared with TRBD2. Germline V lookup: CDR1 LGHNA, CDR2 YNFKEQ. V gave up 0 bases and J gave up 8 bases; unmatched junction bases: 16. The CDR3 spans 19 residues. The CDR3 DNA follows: TGTGCCAGCAGCCAAGAGACGCATGGGACTAGCGGCTTACTAGGTACGCAGTATTTT. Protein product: CASSQETHGTSGLLGTQYF.

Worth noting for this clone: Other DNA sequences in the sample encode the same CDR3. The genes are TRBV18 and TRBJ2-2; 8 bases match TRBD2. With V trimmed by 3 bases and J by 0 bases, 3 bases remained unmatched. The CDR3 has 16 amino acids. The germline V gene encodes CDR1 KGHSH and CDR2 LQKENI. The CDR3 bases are TGTGCCAGCTCACCTCAAGCGGGGGCGAACACCGGGGAGCTGTTTTTT. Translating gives CASSPQAGANTGELFF.

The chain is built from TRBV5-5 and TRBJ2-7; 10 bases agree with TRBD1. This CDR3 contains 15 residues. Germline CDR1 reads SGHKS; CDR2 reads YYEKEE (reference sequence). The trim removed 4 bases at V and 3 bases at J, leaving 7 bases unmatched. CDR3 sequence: CASSEHGTGDYEQYF. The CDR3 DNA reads TGTGCCAGCAGCGAGCACGGGACAGGGGACTACGAGCAGTACTTC.

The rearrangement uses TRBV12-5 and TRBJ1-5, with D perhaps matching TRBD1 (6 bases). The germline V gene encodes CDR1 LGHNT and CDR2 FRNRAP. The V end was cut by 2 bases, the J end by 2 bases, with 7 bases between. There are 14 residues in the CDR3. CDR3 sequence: CASGLSGGNQPQHF. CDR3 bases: TGTGCTAGTGGTTTGTCAGGGGGCAATCAGCCCCAGCATTTT.

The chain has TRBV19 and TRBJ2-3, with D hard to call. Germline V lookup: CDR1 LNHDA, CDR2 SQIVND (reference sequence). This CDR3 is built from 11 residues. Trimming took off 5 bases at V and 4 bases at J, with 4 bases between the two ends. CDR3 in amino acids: CASSGSDTQYF. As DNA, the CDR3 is TGTGCCAGTAGTGGGTCAGATACGCAGTATTTT.

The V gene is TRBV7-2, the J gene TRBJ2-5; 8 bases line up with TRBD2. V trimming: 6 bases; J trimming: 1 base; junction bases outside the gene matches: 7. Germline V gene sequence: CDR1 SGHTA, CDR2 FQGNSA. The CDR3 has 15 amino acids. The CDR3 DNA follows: TGTGCCAGCAGTCCCACGGGGGGGCCCCAAGAGACCCAGTACTTC. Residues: CASSPTGGPQETQYF.

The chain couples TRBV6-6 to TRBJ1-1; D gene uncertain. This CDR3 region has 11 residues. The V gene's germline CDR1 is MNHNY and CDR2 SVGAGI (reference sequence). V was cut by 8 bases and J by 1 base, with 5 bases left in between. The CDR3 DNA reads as TGTGCCAGCTTCCAGAACACTGAAGCTTTCTTT. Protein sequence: CASFQNTEAFF.

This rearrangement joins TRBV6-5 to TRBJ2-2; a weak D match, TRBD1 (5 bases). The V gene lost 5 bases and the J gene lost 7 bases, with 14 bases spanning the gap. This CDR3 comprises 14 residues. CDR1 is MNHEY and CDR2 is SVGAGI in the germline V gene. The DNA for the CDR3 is TGTGCCAGCAGTGCACGGGCAGGGTACGGGGAGCTGTTTTTT. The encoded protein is CASSARAGYGELFF.

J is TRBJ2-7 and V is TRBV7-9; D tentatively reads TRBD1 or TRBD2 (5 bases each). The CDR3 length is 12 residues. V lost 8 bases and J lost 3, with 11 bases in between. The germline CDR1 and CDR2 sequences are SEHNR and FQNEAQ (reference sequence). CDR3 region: CASGDGSYEQYF. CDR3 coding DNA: TGTGCCAGCGGGGACGGAAGCTACGAGCAGTACTTC.

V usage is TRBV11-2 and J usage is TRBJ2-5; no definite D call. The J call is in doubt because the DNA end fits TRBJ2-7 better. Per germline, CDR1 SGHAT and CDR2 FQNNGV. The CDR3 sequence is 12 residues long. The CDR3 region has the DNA TGTGCCAGCAGCCCGTCGAGGAACGAGCAGTACTTC. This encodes CASSPSRNEQYF.

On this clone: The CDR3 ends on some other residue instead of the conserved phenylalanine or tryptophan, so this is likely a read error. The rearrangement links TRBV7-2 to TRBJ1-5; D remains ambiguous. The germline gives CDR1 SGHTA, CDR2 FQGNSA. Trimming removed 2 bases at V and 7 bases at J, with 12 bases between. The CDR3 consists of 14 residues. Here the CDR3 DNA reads TGTGCCAGCAGCTTAATGTCAGGCTTGCAGCCCCAGCATTCT. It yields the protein CASSLMSGLQPQHS.

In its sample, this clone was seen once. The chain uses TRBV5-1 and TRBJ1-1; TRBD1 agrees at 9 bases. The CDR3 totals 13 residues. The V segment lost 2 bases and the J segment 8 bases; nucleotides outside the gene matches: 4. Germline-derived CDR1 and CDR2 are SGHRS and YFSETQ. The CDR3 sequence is CASSFGTGPEAFF. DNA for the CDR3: TGCGCCAGCAGCTTCGGGACAGGGCCAGAAGCTTTCTTT.

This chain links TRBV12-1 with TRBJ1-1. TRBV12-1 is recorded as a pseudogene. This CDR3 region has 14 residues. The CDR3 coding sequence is TGTGCCAGCAGGCATGGACTCATGAACACTGAAGCTTTCTTT. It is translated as CASRHGLMNTEAFF.

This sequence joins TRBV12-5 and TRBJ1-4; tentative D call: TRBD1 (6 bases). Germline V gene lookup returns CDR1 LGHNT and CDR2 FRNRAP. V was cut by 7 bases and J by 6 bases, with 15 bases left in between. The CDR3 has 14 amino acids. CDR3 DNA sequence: TGTGCTAGTGTTGGGACAATAAGCGATGAAAAACTGTTTTTT. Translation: CASVGTISDEKLFF.